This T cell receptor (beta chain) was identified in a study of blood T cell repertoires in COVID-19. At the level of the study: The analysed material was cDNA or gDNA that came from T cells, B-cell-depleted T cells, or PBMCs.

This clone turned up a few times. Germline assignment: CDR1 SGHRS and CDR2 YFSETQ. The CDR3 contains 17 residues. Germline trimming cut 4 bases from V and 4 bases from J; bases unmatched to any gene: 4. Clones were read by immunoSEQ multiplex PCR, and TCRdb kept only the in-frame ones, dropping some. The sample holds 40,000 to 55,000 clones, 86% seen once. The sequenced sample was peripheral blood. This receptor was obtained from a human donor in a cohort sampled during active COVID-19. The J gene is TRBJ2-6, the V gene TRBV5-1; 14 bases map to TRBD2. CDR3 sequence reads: CASSTTSGRAGANVLTF. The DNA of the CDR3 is TGCGCCAGCAGCACGACTAGCGGGAGGGCGGGGGCCAACGTCCTGACTTTC.